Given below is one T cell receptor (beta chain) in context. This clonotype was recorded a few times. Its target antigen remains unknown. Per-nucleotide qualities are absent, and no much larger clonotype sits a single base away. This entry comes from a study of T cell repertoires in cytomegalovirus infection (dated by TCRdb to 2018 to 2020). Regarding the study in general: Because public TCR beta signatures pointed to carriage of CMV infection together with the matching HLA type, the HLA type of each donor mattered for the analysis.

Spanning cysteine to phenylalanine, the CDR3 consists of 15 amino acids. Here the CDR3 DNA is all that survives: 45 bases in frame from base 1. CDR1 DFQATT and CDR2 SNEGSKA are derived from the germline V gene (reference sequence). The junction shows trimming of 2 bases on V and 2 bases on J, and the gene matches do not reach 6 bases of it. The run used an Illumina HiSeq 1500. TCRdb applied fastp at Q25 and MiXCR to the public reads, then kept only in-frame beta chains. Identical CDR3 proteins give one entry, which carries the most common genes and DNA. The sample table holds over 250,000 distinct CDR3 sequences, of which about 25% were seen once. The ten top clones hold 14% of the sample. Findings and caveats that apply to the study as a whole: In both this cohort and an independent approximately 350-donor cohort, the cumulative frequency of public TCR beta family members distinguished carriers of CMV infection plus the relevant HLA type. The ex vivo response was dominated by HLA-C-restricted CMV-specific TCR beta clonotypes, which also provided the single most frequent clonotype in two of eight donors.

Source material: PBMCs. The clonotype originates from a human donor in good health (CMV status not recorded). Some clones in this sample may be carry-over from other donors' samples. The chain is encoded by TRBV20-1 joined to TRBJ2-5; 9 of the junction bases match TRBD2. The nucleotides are TGCAGTGCTAGAATTGCTAGCGGGACACAAGAGACCCAGTACTTC. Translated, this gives CSARIASGTQETQYF.